A selection of T cell receptor beta chains follows, all from one sample in a study of OX40 agonist ivuxolimab in advanced cancers. TCRdb keeps only in-frame clones here, not all; method: immunoSEQ multiplex PCR. The sample shows over 65,000 clones, more than 80% of them seen only once. The sequencing here drew on CD4+ or CD8+ T cells sorted from blood, taken in a trial of the OX40 agonist ivuxolimab. These receptors were collected from an adult with an advanced solid tumor such as melanoma, head and neck, liver or kidney cancer. Both conserved end residues are part of each CDR3. Fields, in order: D gene, V gene, clone size, J gene, CDR3 protein, CDR3 DNA. D genes are given only for firm matches. Size is omitted from some rows. Given values are once, few, many or a class for expanded clones.

D: -
V: TRBV6-1
size: -
J: TRBJ2-7
CDR3: CASPRRPDSYEQYF
DNA: TGTGCCAGTCCACGAAGGCCGGACTCCTACGAGCAGTACTTC

D: -
V: TRBV19
size: -
J: TRBJ1-1
CDR3: CASSIQGQRNTEAFF
DNA: TGTGCCAGTAGTATTCAAGGACAGAGGAACACTGAAGCTTTCTTT

D: TRBD1
V: TRBV28
size: few
J: TRBJ1-5
CDR3: CASSSTQGAAQPQHF
DNA: TGTGCCAGCAGTTCGACACAGGGGGCGGCTCAGCCCCAGCATTTT

D: -
V: TRBV18
size: -
J: TRBJ2-2
CDR3: CASSPGQSGTGELFF
DNA: TGTGCCAGCTCACCCGGACAGAGCGGCACCGGGGAGCTGTTTTTT

D: -
V: TRBV18
size: -
J: TRBJ2-5
CDR3: CASSPLVAEKFWETQYF
DNA: TGTGCCAGCTCACCATTGGTAGCGGAAAAGTTTTGGGAGACCCAGTACTTC

D: -
V: TRBV2
size: -
J: TRBJ2-4
CDR3: CAGGQSKNIQYF
DNA: TGTGCCGGCGGACAGAGCAAAAACATTCAGTACTTC

D: -
V: TRBV6-1
size: -
J: TRBJ1-1
CDR3: CASGVTPGTEAFF
DNA: TGTGCCAGCGGGGTAACGCCTGGCACTGAAGCTTTCTTT

D: TRBD1
V: TRBV5-1
size: -
J: TRBJ2-3
CDR3: CASRQGGTDTQYF
DNA: TGCGCCAGTCGACAGGGGGGCACAGATACGCAGTATTTT

D: -
V: TRBV4-3
size: -
J: TRBJ1-2
CDR3: CASSRNRQQLGYGYTF
DNA: TGCGCCAGCAGCCGCAACCGACAGCAACTTGGCTATGGCTACACCTTC

D: -
V: TRBV19
size: few
J: TRBJ2-3
CDR3: CASTRDFGTDTQYF
DNA: TGTGCCAGTACTCGGGACTTTGGAACAGATACGCAGTATTTT

D: -
V: TRBV15
size: -
J: TRBJ1-5
CDR3: CATSYTPNSNQPQHF
DNA: TGTGCCACCAGCTACACTCCGAATAGCAATCAGCCCCAGCATTTT

D: -
V: TRBV7-3
size: few
J: TRBJ1-2
CDR3: CASSLRGGRYGYTF
DNA: TGTGCCAGCAGCTTAAGGGGGGGCCGCTATGGCTACACCTTC

D: TRBD2
V: TRBV19
size: -
J: TRBJ2-7
CDR3: CASSITSGVALGEQYF
DNA: TGTGCCAGTAGTATCACTAGCGGGGTAGCTCTGGGCGAGCAGTACTTC

D: -
V: TRBV18
size: -
J: TRBJ1-2
CDR3: CASSGRDNYGYTF
DNA: TGTGCCAGCTCAGGGAGGGATAACTATGGCTACACCTTC

D: -
V: TRBV4-3
size: -
J: TRBJ2-3
CDR3: CASSQGSGWDTQYF
DNA: TGCGCCAGCAGCCAAGGATCGGGGTGGGATACGCAGTATTTT

D: -
V: TRBV6-5
size: -
J: TRBJ2-3
CDR3: CASSYSRVGSTDTQYF
DNA: TGTGCCAGCAGTTACTCTCGAGTGGGTAGCACAGATACGCAGTATTTT